This T cell receptor (beta chain) comes out of a study of blood T cell repertoires in COVID-19. The overall study: The study drew acute and convalescent COVID-19 samples from the United States, Italy and Spain. In each case, the material was cDNA or gDNA derived from T cells, B-cell-depleted T cells, or PBMCs.

Some clones are missing from TCRdb's copy, which holds only in-frame ones; the method was immunoSEQ multiplex PCR. The repertoire consists of about 160,000 clones, with approximately 83% occurring once and the leading ten covering more than 7%. The source material was peripheral blood. This sequence originates from a woman of 80 years or more with active or convalescent COVID-19.

CDR3: CASSEVRGPRDEQFF. In DNA, the CDR3 is TGTGCCAGCAGTGAGGTCAGGGGGCCTCGAGATGAGCAGTTCTTC. The chain combines TRBV2 with TRBJ2-1, with TRBD1 matching over 8 bases. CDR3 length: 15 amino acids. CDR1 and CDR2 from the germline V gene are SNHLY and FYNNEI. J lost 8 bases, V lost 3 bases, and 9 bases had no gene match.